These 25 T cell receptor beta chains share one sample of origin, sequenced in a study of CXCR3-negative and CXCR3-positive naive CD8 T cells. Regarding the study as a whole: CXCR3-positive naive cells had TRB CDR3s that were more hydrophobic than CXCR3-negative naive cells had.

UMI-labeled 5' RACE yielded the TRB cDNA libraries. TCRdb derives one entry per CDR3 protein from the 5' RACE reads, leaving out DNA. The sample table includes 150,000 to 180,000 distinct CDR3 sequences. These receptors have no known antigen. The material sequenced was naive CXCR3+ CD8+ T cells from blood. Subset: CD45RO-CCR7+CD27+CD95- naive CD8+ T cells expressing CXCR3 (TNR3+). The receptors originated from a human donor in good health. Some clones in this sample may be carry-over from other donors' samples.

The chain recombines TRBV29-1 with TRBJ2-7; no DNA is available, so the TRBD1 call from TCRdb remains unchecked. CDR3 length: 14 residues. The germline V gene encodes CDR1 SQVTM and CDR2 ANQGSEA. CDR3 in amino acids: CSVWAGEESYEQYF.

The chain links TRBV29-1 to TRBJ2-1; the D call from TCRdb, TRBD2, cannot be confirmed without DNA. Germline values: CDR1 SQVTM, CDR2 ANQGSEA. CDR3 length: 13 amino acids. This chain's CDR3 is CSVASGRANEQFF.

This sequence joins TRBV19 and TRBJ2-7; the D gene TCRdb calls, TRBD1, cannot be checked with no DNA. The germline gives CDR1 LNHDA, CDR2 SQIVND (reference sequence). CDR3 length: 15 amino acids. This CDR3 is CASSIGTGFPYEQYF.

The chain recombines TRBV12-3 or TRBV12-4 with TRBJ2-3; TCRdb outputs TRBD1, but without DNA this stays unchecked. There are 16 residues in the CDR3. The CDR3 here is CASSWLGTGRTDTQYF.

The gene calls are TRBV7-9 and TRBJ2-7; TCRdb picks TRBD1, but there is no DNA to check that call. The CDR3 is made up of 13 amino acids. CDR1 and CDR2 from the germline V gene are SEHNR and FQNEAQ (reference sequence). This CDR3 is CASSSPGGYEQYF.

The rearrangement joins TRBV4-1 to TRBJ2-7; the D call from TCRdb, TRBD2, cannot be confirmed without DNA. The CDR3 contains 16 residues. Germline CDR1 MGHRA, CDR2 YSYEKL. The CDR3 here is CASSQVQGGGAREQYF.

The J gene is TRBJ1-1, the V gene TRBV12-3 or TRBV12-4; absent DNA, TCRdb's TRBD1 call cannot be checked. The CDR3 runs to 15 residues. The CDR3: CASSERQDFYGEAFF.

CDR3 sequence: CASSSPTRDPNQETLYF. This chain links TRBV6-5 with TRBJ2-5; TCRdb's assignment of TRBD1 cannot be checked, as there is no DNA. Germline CDR1 is MNHEY and CDR2 is SVGAGI. The CDR3 consists of 17 residues.

The chain recombines TRBV10-2 with TRBJ2-7; TCRdb indicates TRBD1, and absent DNA this call remains unverified. Per the germline V gene, CDR1 is WSHSY and CDR2 is SAAADI. This CDR3 contains 14 residues. The CDR3 protein is CASSWRDRVDEQYF.

The rearrangement joins TRBV6-5 to TRBJ2-3; TCRdb indicates TRBD2, and absent DNA this call remains unverified. This CDR3 is built from 18 residues. Germline V lookup: CDR1 MNHEY, CDR2 SVGAGI. CDR3 sequence reads: CASSYVPPAGDNSDTQYF.

J is TRBJ2-3 and V is TRBV29-1; without DNA, the TCRdb call of TRBD2 cannot be checked. The CDR3 is 18 residues long. CDR1 and CDR2 (germline): SQVTM, ANQGSEA. Here the CDR3 reads CSVGGALGQQASTDTQYF.

V and J are TRBV9 and TRBJ2-1. The length of the CDR3 is 16 residues. CDR1 is SGDLS and CDR2 is YYNGEE in the germline V gene. The CDR3 spells CASSLQTGSSYNEQFF.

J is TRBJ2-7 and V is TRBV19. The CDR3 is made up of 13 amino acids. Germline V lookup: CDR1 LNHDA, CDR2 SQIVND (reference sequence). This CDR3 is CASSIAQTYEQYF.

The CDR3 here is CSAGSSGANVLTF. This sequence joins TRBV29-1 and TRBJ2-6. In germline, CDR1 is SQVTM, CDR2 ANQGSEA. The CDR3 sequence is 13 residues long.

The gene calls are TRBV7-3 and TRBJ1-1; TCRdb reports TRBD1, a call that lacks DNA to check it against. The CDR3 contains 13 residues. Germline V gene data show CDR1 as SGHTA and CDR2 as FQGTGA. CDR3 protein: CAGSSGVDTEAFF.

CDR3 region: CASSPGIGVEQFF. The rearrangement links TRBV19 to TRBJ2-1. There are 13 residues in the CDR3. The germline gives CDR1 LNHDA, CDR2 SQIVND (reference sequence). Based on the CDR3 plus reference TRBV19 and TRBJ2-1, the full variable domain is DGGITQSPKYLFRKEGQNVTLSCEQNLNHDAMYWYRQDPGQGLRLIYYSQIVNDFQKGDIAEGYSVSREKKESFPLTVTSAQKNPTAFYLCASSPGIGVEQFFGPGTRLTVL.

The rearrangement uses TRBV28 and TRBJ2-4; the TCRdb D gene call, TRBD2, has no DNA to confirm it. This CDR3 contains 12 residues. Per the germline V gene, CDR1 is MDHEN and CDR2 is SYDVKM. This CDR3 is CASSPLQNIQYF.

The chain has TRBV20-1 and TRBJ2-7; the D call of TRBD1 rests on TCRdb alone, since no DNA is present to check it. CDR1 and CDR2 from the germline V gene are DFQATT and SNEGSKA (reference sequence). The CDR3 is 13 residues long. CDR3 amino acids: CSASEGAVYEQYF.

The V and J genes are TRBV2 and TRBJ1-2; TCRdb's assignment of TRBD1 cannot be checked, as there is no DNA. Germline-derived CDR1 and CDR2 are SNHLY and FYNNEI. The CDR3 loop spans 15 amino acids. This CDR3 reads CASSQSTGGNYGYTF. The full variable domain, in which reference TRBV2 and TRBJ1-2 provide the parts outside the CDR3, is EPEVTQTPSHQVTQMGQEVILRCVPISNHLYFYWYRQILGQKVEFLVSFYNNEISEKSEIFDDQFSVERPDGSNFTLKIRSTKLEDSAMYFCASSQSTGGNYGYTFGSGTRLTVV.

The J gene is TRBJ2-3, the V gene TRBV19; lacking DNA, the TRBD2 call made by TCRdb goes unchecked. The CDR3 has 17 amino acids. Germline V gene sequence: CDR1 LNHDA, CDR2 SQIVND (reference sequence). The CDR3 is CASSISYGVALADTQYF. The whole variable domain, filled in from reference TRBV19 and TRBJ2-3, reads DGGITQSPKYLFRKEGQNVTLSCEQNLNHDAMYWYRQDPGQGLRLIYYSQIVNDFQKGDIAEGYSVSREKKESFPLTVTSAQKNPTAFYLCASSISYGVALADTQYFGPGTRLTVL.

The chain is built from TRBV27 and TRBJ2-1. The CDR3 totals 15 residues. Germline V gives CDR1 MNHEY, CDR2 SMNVEV (reference sequence). The CDR3 loop reads CASSLSGLPYNEQFF.

CDR3 residues: CASRATSGIGDEQFF. This chain uses TRBV7-6 with TRBJ2-1; TCRdb returns TRBD2, unconfirmable since there is no DNA. Germline-derived CDR1 and CDR2 are SGHVS and FNYEAQ. The CDR3 is 15 residues long.

The chain employs TRBV30 and TRBJ1-1; the D call from TCRdb, TRBD1, cannot be confirmed without DNA. The CDR3 spans 13 residues. Germline CDR1 GTSNPN, CDR2 SVGIG (reference sequence). CDR3 sequence reads: CAWGDQGDTEAFF.

This chain links TRBV5-6 with TRBJ2-1; absent DNA, TCRdb's TRBD2 call cannot be checked. The CDR3 has 16 residues. Germline CDR1 is SGHDT and CDR2 is YYEEEE. The CDR3 sequence is CASSFNGLAGDNEQFF.

This sequence joins TRBV4-1 and TRBJ2-3; with no DNA, the TCRdb D assignment of TRBD2 cannot be verified. This CDR3 is 15 amino acids long. Looked up from germline, CDR1 is MGHRA and CDR2 is YSYEKL. CDR3 protein: CASSQEGRSTDTQYF.